One sample yielded the 27 T cell receptor beta chains listed below, sequenced in a study of cytomegalovirus exposure and HLA in healthy donors. PCR involved 60 Vbeta and 13 Jbeta primers. Method: immunoSEQ multiplex PCR; TCRdb's copy keeps in-frame clones and lacks some. The data show about 160,000 clones, less than 90% seen once. The sequenced sample consisted of PBMCs. The receptors derive from a male donor in good health and CMV-seropositive.

This clone was seen only a few times. The J gene is TRBJ2-4, the V gene TRBV11-2; a weak D match, TRBD1 (6 bases). Germline assignment: CDR1 SGHAT and CDR2 FQNNGV. With 3 bases removed from V and 4 bases from J, the gap between germline ends came to 13 bases. The CDR3 contains 15 residues. In nucleotides, the CDR3 is TGTGCCAGCAGCTTGGGGGCCGGGATGAAAAACATTCAGTACTTC. Translation: CASSLGAGMKNIQYF. The full variable domain, with the rest looked up from reference TRBV11-2 and TRBJ2-4, is EAGVAQSPRYKIIEKRQSVAFWCNPISGHATLYWYQQILGQGPKLLIQFQNNGVVDDSQLPKDRFSAERLKGVDSTLKIQPAKLEDSAVYLCASSLGAGMKNIQYFGAGTRLSVL.

This clone was seen a handful of times. This chain links TRBV5-1 with TRBJ2-1; 8 nucleotides match TRBD2. Germline CDR1 SGHRS, CDR2 YFSETQ. The CDR3 is 17 amino acids. The V and J ends lost 3 bases and 15 bases, in that order; junction bases with no gene match: 23. The DNA for the CDR3 is TGCGCCAGCAGCTCAGAGCCCCCCGGGACTAGTATTGACCGTCCGTTCTTC. Its protein is CASSSEPPGTSIDRPFF.

The gene calls are TRBV25-1 and TRBJ2-7; TRBD1 aligns across 7 bases. Germline CDR1 is MGHDK and CDR2 is SYGVNS. This CDR3 region has 15 residues. J was trimmed by 7 bases and V by 9 bases; bases with no gene match: 18. The CDR3 sequence: CASRPTGTANLEQYF. CDR3 coding DNA: TGTGCCAGTCGGCCCACCGGGACAGCTAATCTGGAGCAGTACTTC.

The V gene is TRBV11-2, the J gene TRBJ2-7; the D gene is possibly TRBD1 (5 bases). V was cut by 2 bases and J by 2 bases, with 10 bases left in between. Per germline, CDR1 SGHAT and CDR2 FQNNGV. The CDR3 runs to 14 residues. The CDR3 nucleotides read TGTGCCAGCAGCTTATCGGCAGGGACCTACGAGCAGTACTTC. This encodes CASSLSAGTYEQYF.

The chain uses TRBV30 and TRBJ1-6; tentatively, D is TRBD1 (6 bases). The V gene lost 4 bases and the J gene lost 1 base, with 11 bases spanning the gap. This CDR3 region has 15 residues. Germline CDR1 and CDR2: GTSNPN and SVGIG (reference sequence). The CDR3 DNA follows: TGTGCCTGGAAGGGGGGGTATTCCTATAATTCACCCCTCCACTTT. It codes for CAWKGGYSYNSPLHF.

J is TRBJ1-6 and V is TRBV5-6, with D perhaps TRBD1 (5 bases). CDR1 and CDR2 (germline): SGHDT, YYEEEE. V was pared by 6 bases and J by 5 bases, with 12 bases between. The CDR3 spans 14 residues. The CDR3 bases are TGTGCCAGCACCTGGGGCGCAGATAATTCACCCCTCCACTTT. It specifies CASTWGADNSPLHF.

The chain is built from TRBV9 and TRBJ2-7, with TRBD2 matching over 10 bases. The CDR3 loop spans 15 amino acids. In germline, CDR1 is SGDLS, CDR2 YYNGEE. After removal of 3 bases from V and 3 bases from J, the junction contained 6 bases not matched to a gene. In DNA, the CDR3 is TGTGCCAGCAGCGCCCTAGCGGGAGCGGTCTACGAGCAGTACTTC. It yields the protein CASSALAGAVYEQYF.

The sample holds a few counts of this clone. This chain connects TRBV18 to TRBJ2-7; 9 bases fit TRBD2. In germline, CDR1 is KGHSH, CDR2 LQKENI. The CDR3 is 14 amino acids. The J segment lost 7 bases and the V segment lost 0 bases, leaving 4 bases of the junction unmatched. In DNA, the CDR3 is TGTGCCAGCTCACCACCTAGCGGGAGAGAAGAGCAGTACTTC. Translation: CASSPPSGREEQYF.

This clone has only one observation. V is TRBV10-3 and J is TRBJ2-1; 9 positions match TRBD2. The CDR3 runs to 16 residues. Germline V gene data show CDR1 as ENHRY and CDR2 as SYGVKD. With 6 bases clipped from V and 7 bases from J, the junction kept 13 bases outside the gene matches. CDR3 residues: CAIRPSGRTTLNEQFF. In DNA, the CDR3 is TGTGCCATCAGGCCGAGCGGGAGGACCACGTTGAATGAGCAGTTCTTC.

The rearrangement links TRBV2 to TRBJ2-7; D may be TRBD1 (6 bases). CDR1 and CDR2 (germline): SNHLY, FYNNEI. Between the trimmed V and J ends, which lost 4 bases and 3 bases, there was a span of 16 bases. The CDR3 is 15 amino acids. The CDR3 region has the DNA TGTGCCAGCAGTGGGGGAAGGGCAGGGGTCTACGAGCAGTACTTC. Translation: CASSGGRAGVYEQYF.

This chain joins TRBV2 and TRBJ2-5, with 12 bases lining up with TRBD2. Germline trimming cut 8 bases from V and 4 bases from J; bases unmatched to any gene: 8. The CDR3 sequence is 15 residues long. Germline CDR1 and CDR2: SNHLY and FYNNEI. This CDR3 is CASDVTSGSGETQYF. CDR3 nucleotides: TGTGCCAGCGACGTGACTAGCGGGAGCGGAGAGACCCAGTACTTC.

The chain recombines TRBV6-5 with TRBJ2-5; the match to TRBD1 covers 7 bases. Germline CDR1 is MNHEY and CDR2 is SVGAGI. The CDR3 runs to 14 residues. Trimming removed 6 bases from V and 5 bases from J; junction bases left unmatched: 9. This chain's CDR3 is CASSLTGFVETQYF. The DNA of the CDR3 is TGTGCCAGCAGCTTGACAGGGTTTGTTGAGACCCAGTACTTC.

This rearrangement joins TRBV10-3 to TRBJ2-5, with TRBD2 as a possible D gene (6 bases). The CDR3 is 15 residues long. The germline V and J ends were trimmed by 2 bases and 1 base, with 11 bases remaining between them. Per germline, CDR1 ENHRY and CDR2 SYGVKD. CDR3 residues: CAISEIGGVQETQYF. DNA of the CDR3: TGTGCCATCAGTGAGATCGGGGGAGTCCAAGAGACCCAGTACTTC.

The V and J genes are TRBV10-3 and TRBJ2-1; no reliable D call. The CDR3 is 14 residues long. CDR1 and CDR2 from the germline V gene are ENHRY and SYGVKD. The V and J ends lost 0 bases and 7 bases respectively, with 10 bases between them. CDR3 loop: CAISESSAANEQFF. CDR3 coding DNA: TGTGCCATCAGTGAGTCGAGCGCGGCTAATGAGCAGTTCTTC.

This clone has more than one count but fewer than ten. This chain links TRBV14 with TRBJ2-5; D gene ambiguous. V shed 0 bases and J shed 5 bases, with 4 bases lying between them. Per the germline V gene, CDR1 is SGHDN and CDR2 is FVKESK. This CDR3 comprises 12 residues. The CDR3 DNA is TGTGCCAGCAGCCAAGATATGGAGACCCAGTACTTC. Translated, it gives CASSQDMETQYF.

V gene TRBV25-1 combines with J gene TRBJ1-5; D is unclear. The germline gives CDR1 MGHDK, CDR2 SYGVNS. With 3 bases removed from V and 4 bases from J, the gap between germline ends came to 7 bases. The CDR3 extends over 13 amino acids. The CDR3 here is CASSEVGNQPQHF. In DNA, the CDR3 is TGTGCCAGCAGTGAGGTCGGGAATCAGCCCCAGCATTTT. The full variable domain, rest sourced from reference TRBV25-1 and TRBJ1-5, is EADIYQTPRYLVIGTGKKITLECSQTMGHDKMYWYQQDPGMELHLIHYSYGVNSTEKGDLSSESTVSRIRTEHFPLTLESARPSHTSQYLCASSEVGNQPQHFGDGTRLSIL.

CDR3 sequence: CASRGTREFF. The CDR3 nucleotides read TGTGCCAGCAGGGGGACTCGAGAGTTCTTC. The V call is TRBV2, the J call TRBJ2-1, with D perhaps TRBD2 (6 bases). V was clipped by 6 bases and J by 14 bases, with 11 bases between them. The CDR3 is made up of 10 amino acids. The germline gives CDR1 SNHLY, CDR2 FYNNEI.

For this clone: The junction departs from germline at one end; a sequencing error may be responsible. CDR3 region: CASSITGTSSHEQYF. The CDR3 DNA reads TGTGCCAGCAGCATAACCGGGACTAGCTCCCACGAGCAGTACTTC. V is TRBV11-3 and J is TRBJ2-7, with TRBD2 identical over 9 bases. Germline V gene data show CDR1 as SGHNT and CDR2 as YENEEA. The CDR3 length is 15 residues.

The J gene is TRBJ2-2, the V gene TRBV15, with 9 positions matching TRBD2. V lost 5 bases and J lost 6; bases outside the gene matches: 7. The CDR3 is made up of 15 amino acids. Germline V gene sequence: CDR1 LNHNV, CDR2 YYDKDF (reference sequence). In DNA form, the CDR3 reads TGTGCCACCAGCTTAGCGGGAGTGAAGGCCGGGGAGCTGTTTTTT. This translates into CATSLAGVKAGELFF.

The chain has TRBV4-1 and TRBJ1-1; D is perhaps TRBD1 (5 bases). The CDR3 is 16 residues long. CDR1 is MGHRA and CDR2 is YSYEKL in the germline V gene. Trimming cost V 3 bases and J 6 bases, with 20 bases left between them. The CDR3 protein is CASSHPSRQGMAEAFF. DNA of the CDR3: TGCGCCAGCAGCCACCCATCTCGGCAGGGTATGGCTGAAGCTTTCTTT.

The rearrangement links TRBV29-1 to TRBJ2-1; 14 nucleotides align to TRBD2. The CDR3 sequence is 15 residues long. CDR1 is SQVTM and CDR2 is ANQGSEA in the germline V gene. The J segment lost 9 bases and the V segment lost 3 bases, leaving 7 bases of the junction unmatched. CDR3 protein: CSVEYGTSGRGEQFF. The CDR3 nucleotides are TGCAGCGTTGAGTACGGGACTAGCGGGAGAGGTGAGCAGTTCTTC.

CDR3 region: CSVDNTGQGLIGKTQYF. Written as DNA, the CDR3 is TGCAGCGTCGATAACACGGGACAGGGTCTAATAGGAAAGACCCAGTACTTC. The chain has TRBV29-1 and TRBJ2-5; 9 bases are a match to TRBD1. The CDR3 runs to 17 residues. V shed 6 bases and J 6 bases; nucleotides not matched to a gene: 20. The V gene's germline CDR1 is SQVTM and CDR2 ANQGSEA.

This chain connects TRBV5-1 to TRBJ2-1; no clear D gene. V lost 4 bases and J lost 6, with 14 bases in between. Per the germline V gene, CDR1 is SGHRS and CDR2 is YFSETQ. This CDR3 region has 14 residues. CDR3 sequence reads: CASSPVARSNEQFF. The CDR3 DNA follows: TGCGCCAGCAGCCCGGTAGCTCGGTCCAATGAGCAGTTCTTC.

This clone was detected only a few times. V usage is TRBV25-1 and J usage is TRBJ2-7; 7 bases are a match to TRBD2. CDR3 length: 12 residues. Germline V lookup: CDR1 MGHDK, CDR2 SYGVNS. The V gene end was trimmed by 0 bases and the J gene end by 7 bases; junction bases not matched to a gene: 0. The CDR3 nucleotides read TGTGCCAGCAGTGAATACGGGAGGGAGCAGTACTTC. Its protein product is CASSEYGREQYF.

The J gene is TRBJ2-1, the V gene TRBV4-1; 9 nucleotides align to TRBD2. The CDR3 covers 18 residues. Trimming at V came to 2 bases and at J to 0 bases, leaving 8 bases not matched to a gene. Looked up from germline, CDR1 is MGHRA and CDR2 is YSYEKL. The DNA of the CDR3 is TGCGCCAGCAGCCAAAGGCTAGCGGGGCCTAGCTCCTACAATGAGCAGTTCTTC. Its protein product is CASSQRLAGPSSYNEQFF.

The chain couples TRBV30 to TRBJ1-5; 10 bases align to TRBD1. V shed 2 bases and J 5 bases; nucleotides not matched to a gene: 3. CDR1 is GTSNPN, CDR2 SVGIG, per germline (reference sequence). CDR3 length: 14 residues. Here the CDR3 reads CAWSSTGGHQPQHF. The CDR3 DNA reads as TGTGCCTGGAGTTCGACAGGGGGCCATCAGCCCCAGCATTTT.

The rearrangement links TRBV27 to TRBJ1-1, with unresolved D. There are 14 residues in the CDR3. The V gene's germline CDR1 is MNHEY and CDR2 SMNVEV (reference sequence). The V and J ends lost 3 bases and 3 bases respectively, with 11 bases between them. The CDR3 nucleotides are TGTGCCAGCAGTTTCCTAGAAAGTTACACTGAAGCTTTCTTT. Its translation is CASSFLESYTEAFF.